This record covers a single T cell receptor (beta chain). What it binds is unknown. Trimming removed 0 bases from V and 0 bases from J, with 9 bases in between. Germline V lookup: CDR1 SGHTA, CDR2 FQGNSA. This CDR3 has 15 residues. The method was immunoSEQ multiplex PCR; TCRdb's version includes in-frame clones alone and lacks a portion of them. The sample has about 240,000 clones, around 86% seen once. The data were taken from a study of cytomegalovirus exposure and HLA in healthy donors. Study results and caveats: Reported results showed that the classifier diagnosed cytomegalovirus status with high specificity and sensitivity. A few chains linked to CMV were shown in vitro to be specific for CMV antigens.

The donors were in the roughly 130-subject validation cohort, distinct from the approximately 700-subject first cohort. The sequencing input was PBMCs. The genes are TRBV7-2 and TRBJ2-7; the D gene is possibly TRBD1 (6 bases). This sequence was found in a woman aged 30 to 39 in good health and CMV-seropositive. The CDR3 sequence is CASSLAGGPSYEQYF. The CDR3 DNA reads as TGTGCCAGCAGCTTAGCAGGGGGTCCCTCCTACGAGCAGTACTTC.